The 23 T cell receptor beta chains below come from one sample, sequenced in a study of shared clonotypes between healthy human individuals (dated by TCRdb to about 2020). The library was made by the immunoSEQ multiplex PCR assay. TCRdb provides this immuneACCESS table in a form limited to in-frame rearrangements. Some clones are lacking; in checked studies, under half of them reflect an unresolved V gene, and why the rest are absent is not known. The sample has around 2,000,000 clones on record, about 95% of them singletons. The leading ten clones occupy 0.13% of the sample. Sequencing input: naive CD4+ T cells sorted from blood. The cell subset or site label, read with the paper, signifies: CD45RA+ positively selected. These receptors all come from a man younger than 30 in good health.

V usage is TRBV5-1 and J usage is TRBJ1-2; 11 nucleotides agree with TRBD1. The ends lost 4 bases at V and 6 bases at J; junction bases unmatched: 8. The germline V gene has CDR1 SGHRS and CDR2 YFSETQ. The CDR3 sequence is 15 residues long. CDR3 amino acids: CASSPAGTGGDGYTF. CDR3 nucleotide sequence: TGCGCCAGCAGCCCCGCCGGGACAGGGGGTGATGGCTACACCTTC.

The chain couples TRBV2 to TRBJ2-3, with TRBD2 matching over 11 bases. Germline lookup yields CDR1 SNHLY and CDR2 FYNNEI. With V trimmed by 6 bases and J by 2 bases, 13 bases remained unmatched. The CDR3 consists of 18 residues. The CDR3: CASRDGLAGFQYTDTQYF. CDR3 coding DNA: TGTGCCAGCAGGGACGGACTAGCGGGCTTCCAGTACACAGATACGCAGTATTTT. The full variable domain, completed using reference TRBV2 and TRBJ2-3, is EPEVTQTPSHQVTQMGQEVILRCVPISNHLYFYWYRQILGQKVEFLVSFYNNEISEKSEIFDDQFSVERPDGSNFTLKIRSTKLEDSAMYFCASRDGLAGFQYTDTQYFGPGTRLTVL.

This rearrangement joins TRBV7-9 to TRBJ1-1; D not certain. Trimming left V 1 base short and J 2 bases short, with 11 bases between. Germline assignment: CDR1 SEHNR and CDR2 FQNEAQ (reference sequence). The CDR3 totals 15 residues. CDR3 DNA sequence: TGTGCCAGCAGCTTAGGGATCGGCAGCAACACTGAAGCTTTCTTT. Amino acid sequence: CASSLGIGSNTEAFF.

The chain links TRBV12-2 to TRBJ1-2. TRBV12-2 is a recognized pseudogene. The CDR3 totals 13 residues. CDR3 protein: CASRLVSSRGYTF. The CDR3 DNA follows: TGTGCAAGTCGCTTAGTCTCGTCGCGGGGCTACACCTTC.

The chain carries TRBV19 and TRBJ2-7; perhaps TRBD2 as D (6 bases). Germline-derived CDR1 and CDR2 are LNHDA and SQIVND (reference sequence). V lost 3 bases and J 7 bases, leaving 13 bases between the germline ends. The CDR3 covers 13 residues. The CDR3 region has the DNA TGTGCCAGTAGTATGTCCGCGGGGCAGGAGCAGTACTTC. Protein product: CASSMSAGQEQYF.

This clone was detected once. The chain combines TRBV10-3 with TRBJ2-2, with 7 bases fitting TRBD1. The CDR3 covers 17 residues. Per the germline V gene, CDR1 is ENHRY and CDR2 is SYGVKD. The V gene end was trimmed by 11 bases and the J gene end by 0 bases; junction bases not matched to a gene: 15. CDR3 protein: CAVGDRQTGPNTGELFF. CDR3 DNA sequence: TGTGCCGTCGGGGACCGGCAGACAGGGCCGAACACCGGGGAGCTGTTTTTT.

V gene TRBV5-8 combines with J gene TRBJ2-3; TRBD2 matches at 12 bases. V trimming: 2 bases; J trimming: 0 bases; junction bases outside the gene matches: 10. CDR1 is SGHTS, CDR2 YDEGEE, per germline. The CDR3 consists of 19 residues. As DNA, the CDR3 is TGTGCCAGCAGCTTCGTCCTGACTAGCGGGGGTTCTAGCACAGATACGCAGTATTTT. Protein: CASSFVLTSGGSSTDTQYF.

The chain recombines TRBV28 with TRBJ2-7, with 9 bases lining up with TRBD1. This CDR3 comprises 14 residues. V was clipped by 6 bases and J by 4 bases; unmatched bases: 7. Germline lookup yields CDR1 MDHEN and CDR2 SYDVKM. CDR3 sequence: CASRLRDRVYEQYF. The DNA for the CDR3 is TGTGCCAGCAGGCTCCGGGACAGGGTGTACGAGCAGTACTTC.

The V and J genes are TRBV7-8 and TRBJ2-1, with D perhaps matching TRBD1 or TRBD2 (5 bases each). Trimming removed 5 bases from V and 7 bases from J, with 18 bases in between. Looked up from germline, CDR1 is SGHVS and CDR2 is FQNEAQ. There are 15 residues in the CDR3. The CDR3 DNA sequence: TGTGCCAGCAGCCAAGTCGACCCCGGGGCGAATGAGCAGTTCTTC. This codes for CASSQVDPGANEQFF. Complete variable domain (other parts from reference TRBV7-8 and TRBJ2-1): GAGVSQSPRYKVAKRGQDVALRCDPISGHVSLFWYQQALGQGPEFLTYFQNEAQLDKSGLPSDRFFAERPEGSVSTLKIQRTQQEDSAVYLCASSQVDPGANEQFFGPGTRLTVL.

This chain connects TRBV4-2 to TRBJ2-1; the match to TRBD1 covers 8 bases. This CDR3 comprises 16 residues. V shed 3 bases and J 5 bases; nucleotides not matched to a gene: 9. Germline CDR1 and CDR2: LGHNA and YNFKEQ. The CDR3 reads CASSQAGQGIDNEQFF. The CDR3 bases are TGTGCCAGCAGCCAGGCCGGACAGGGTATCGACAATGAGCAGTTCTTC.

The V call is TRBV9, the J call TRBJ2-3; 9 nucleotides agree with TRBD1. The junction had 8 bases not matched to a gene; V was cut back by 0 bases and J by 6 bases. CDR1 SGDLS and CDR2 YYNGEE come from the germline V gene. The CDR3 has 16 amino acids. Written as DNA, the CDR3 is TGTGCCAGCAGCGTAGGACGGGGGACAGGGCCCGATACGCAGTATTTT. Its translation: CASSVGRGTGPDTQYF.

The CDR3 spells CAWSVYRPLGEKLFF. The DNA of the CDR3 is TGTGCCTGGAGTGTTTATCGGCCCCTTGGGGAAAAACTGTTTTTT. The genes are TRBV30 and TRBJ1-4; D is undetermined. The V and J ends lost 0 bases and 8 bases respectively, with 16 bases between them. Germline CDR1 and CDR2: GTSNPN and SVGIG (reference sequence). There are 15 residues in the CDR3.

J is TRBJ2-1 and V is TRBV27; 9 nucleotides line up with TRBD1. Trimming took 3 bases from V and 6 from J; bases not matched to a gene: 6. The germline V gene has CDR1 MNHEY and CDR2 SMNVEV (reference sequence). CDR3 size: 15 residues. The CDR3 DNA reads TGTGCCAGCAGTTTGGGGACAGGGCAGTTCAATGAGCAGTTCTTC. It codes for CASSLGTGQFNEQFF.

This chain uses TRBV19 with TRBJ2-2; D not resolved. CDR3 length: 13 residues. Germline lookup yields CDR1 LNHDA and CDR2 SQIVND (reference sequence). Trimming pared 6 bases from V and 6 bases from J, leaving 11 bases between. Here the CDR3 DNA reads TGTGCCAGTAGCGTGACTGACGCCGGGGAGCTGTTTTTT. Translated: CASSVTDAGELFF.

Only one count was recorded for this clone. The sample contains more than one DNA sequence encoding this CDR3. The genes are TRBV10-1 and TRBJ1-3; D unclear. CDR3 size: 13 residues. Deletions cut 4 bases from V and 0 bases from J, with 4 bases between. Germline V gene data show CDR1 as WNHNN and CDR2 as SYGVQD (reference sequence). CDR3 region: CASSGSSGNTIYF. The CDR3 region has the DNA TGCGCCAGCAGTGGAAGCTCTGGAAACACCATATATTTT.

This sequence joins TRBV6-5 and TRBJ1-2; weak D call: TRBD1 (6 bases). Germline V lookup: CDR1 MNHEY, CDR2 SVGAGI. The CDR3 extends over 11 amino acids. The V and J ends lost 7 bases and 8 bases respectively, with 11 bases between them. CDR3 DNA: TGTGCCAGCACTACAGGGTTAGGCTACACCTTC. This translates into CASTTGLGYTF.

The chain uses TRBV2 and TRBJ1-4; 8 bases agree with TRBD1. The V gene's germline CDR1 is SNHLY and CDR2 FYNNEI. V was clipped by 6 bases and J by 10 bases; unmatched bases: 10. The length of the CDR3 is 14 residues. CDR3 coding DNA: TGTGCCAGCAGGGGGACAGGCTTTTTCGGAAAACTGTTTTTT. Translating it yields CASRGTGFFGKLFF.

The V call is TRBV7-9, the J call TRBJ1-6; 9 nucleotides align to TRBD1. V shed 6 bases, J shed 7 bases, and the junction held 10 bases outside the gene matches. The germline gives CDR1 SEHNR, CDR2 FQNEAQ (reference sequence). The CDR3 loop spans 16 amino acids. The CDR3 region is CASSYRTTGGNSPLHF. Written as DNA, the CDR3 is TGTGCCAGCAGTTATAGGACGACAGGGGGGAATTCACCCCTCCACTTT.

A note on this clone: A much larger clone lies a single base off, so this may be a read error. The same CDR3 arises from other DNA sequences in this sample as well. The CDR3 is CSVVRTETGYTF. Written as DNA, the CDR3 is TGCAGCGTCGTGAGGACCGAGACGGGCTACACCTTC. The chain combines TRBV29-1 with TRBJ1-2; D is ambiguous. The CDR3 length is 12 residues. The ends were cut back, 6 bases at V and 8 bases at J, with 16 bases in the middle. The germline gives CDR1 SQVTM, CDR2 ANQGSEA. The full variable domain, completed using reference TRBV29-1 and TRBJ1-2, is SAVISQKPSRDICQRGTSLTIQCQVDSQVTMMFWYRQQPGQSLTLIATANQGSEATYESGFVIDKFPISRPNLTFSTLTVSNMSPEDSSIYLCSVVRTETGYTFGSGTRLTVV.

The chain employs TRBV10-1 and TRBJ2-3, with 9 nucleotides matching TRBD2. From germline, CDR1 is WNHNN and CDR2 SYGVQD (reference sequence). The CDR3 has 14 residues. J lost 1 base, V lost 4 bases, and 0 bases had no gene match. The CDR3 here is CASSVAGGTDTQYF. The CDR3 DNA sequence: TGCGCCAGCAGTGTAGCGGGGGGCACAGATACGCAGTATTTT.

The J gene is TRBJ2-1, the V gene TRBV5-6; 11 bases align to TRBD1. From germline, CDR1 is SGHDT and CDR2 YYEEEE. The CDR3 has 16 amino acids. V shed 3 bases, J shed 4 bases, and the junction held 6 bases outside the gene matches. The CDR3 region is CASSWRGTGGYNEQFF. The DNA of the CDR3 is TGTGCCAGCAGCTGGCGGGGGACAGGGGGTTACAATGAGCAGTTCTTC.

The chain is built from TRBV6-5 and TRBJ2-7; D is possibly TRBD1 (6 bases). Germline V gene sequence: CDR1 MNHEY, CDR2 SVGAGI. Trimming removed 4 bases from V and 5 bases from J, with 9 bases in between. CDR3 length: 12 amino acids. The CDR3, as DNA: TGTGCCAGCAGTTCTACAGGGAACGAGCAGTACTTC. As protein: CASSSTGNEQYF.

This clone was detected once. The gene calls are TRBV4-1 and TRBJ1-6; D unresolved. This CDR3 is built from 14 residues. Trimming left V 2 bases short and J 14 bases short, with 16 bases between. The germline V gene encodes CDR1 MGHRA and CDR2 YSYEKL. The CDR3 sequence is CASSQTLFVESLHF. The CDR3 region has the DNA TGCGCCAGCAGCCAAACTTTATTTGTTGAATCCCTCCACTTT.